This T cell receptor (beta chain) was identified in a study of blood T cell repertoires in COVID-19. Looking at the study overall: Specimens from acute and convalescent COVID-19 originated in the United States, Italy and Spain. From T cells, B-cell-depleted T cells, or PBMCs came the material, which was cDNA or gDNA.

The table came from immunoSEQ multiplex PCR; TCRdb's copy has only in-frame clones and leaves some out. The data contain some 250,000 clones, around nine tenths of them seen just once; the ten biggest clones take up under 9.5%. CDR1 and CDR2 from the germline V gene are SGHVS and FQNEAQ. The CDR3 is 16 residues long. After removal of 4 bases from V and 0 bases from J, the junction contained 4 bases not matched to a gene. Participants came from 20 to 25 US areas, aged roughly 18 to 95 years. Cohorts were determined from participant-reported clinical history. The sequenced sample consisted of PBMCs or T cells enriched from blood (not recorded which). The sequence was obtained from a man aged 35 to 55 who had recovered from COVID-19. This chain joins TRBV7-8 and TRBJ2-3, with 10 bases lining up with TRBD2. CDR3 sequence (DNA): TGTGCCAGCAGCTCCCTAGCGGGGGCCAGCACAGATACGCAGTATTTT. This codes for CASSSLAGASTDTQYF.